Below, one T cell receptor (beta chain) is given with its context. What it recognizes is unknown. This specimen comes from a study of shared clonotypes between healthy human individuals. Germline CDR1 is MNHEY and CDR2 is SMNVEV (reference sequence). V gave up 1 base and J gave up 1 base, with 10 bases separating them. The CDR3 runs 15 residues. CD45RO negativity and positive selection for CCR7 defined naive CD8 cells, a population that excluded terminally differentiated effector memory CD45RA+ cells. Nashville, Tennessee was home to all donors, who were Caucasian adults. On sorted subsets, replicate PCRs used approximately 190 ng DNA, or tens of thousands of T cell genomes. Repertoires were generated with immunoSEQ multiplex PCR, while TCRdb's copy carries only in-frame clones and drops some. The table includes roughly 2.1 million clones, about 93% detected once. Study results and limitations: When naive CD4 clonotypes were compared across a few donors, around 5% were shared. Investigators collected only blood, and repertoires in tissues likely differ.

The specimen was naive CD8+ T cells from PBMCs. The clonotype was recovered from a man aged 18 to 30 in good health. Some clones in this sample may be carry-over from other donors' samples. The chain uses TRBV27 and TRBJ1-1; possibly TRBD1 for D (5 bases). This CDR3 reads CASSLWRGGNTEAFF. The CDR3 region has the DNA TGTGCCAGCAGTTTATGGAGGGGCGGGAACACTGAAGCTTTCTTT.